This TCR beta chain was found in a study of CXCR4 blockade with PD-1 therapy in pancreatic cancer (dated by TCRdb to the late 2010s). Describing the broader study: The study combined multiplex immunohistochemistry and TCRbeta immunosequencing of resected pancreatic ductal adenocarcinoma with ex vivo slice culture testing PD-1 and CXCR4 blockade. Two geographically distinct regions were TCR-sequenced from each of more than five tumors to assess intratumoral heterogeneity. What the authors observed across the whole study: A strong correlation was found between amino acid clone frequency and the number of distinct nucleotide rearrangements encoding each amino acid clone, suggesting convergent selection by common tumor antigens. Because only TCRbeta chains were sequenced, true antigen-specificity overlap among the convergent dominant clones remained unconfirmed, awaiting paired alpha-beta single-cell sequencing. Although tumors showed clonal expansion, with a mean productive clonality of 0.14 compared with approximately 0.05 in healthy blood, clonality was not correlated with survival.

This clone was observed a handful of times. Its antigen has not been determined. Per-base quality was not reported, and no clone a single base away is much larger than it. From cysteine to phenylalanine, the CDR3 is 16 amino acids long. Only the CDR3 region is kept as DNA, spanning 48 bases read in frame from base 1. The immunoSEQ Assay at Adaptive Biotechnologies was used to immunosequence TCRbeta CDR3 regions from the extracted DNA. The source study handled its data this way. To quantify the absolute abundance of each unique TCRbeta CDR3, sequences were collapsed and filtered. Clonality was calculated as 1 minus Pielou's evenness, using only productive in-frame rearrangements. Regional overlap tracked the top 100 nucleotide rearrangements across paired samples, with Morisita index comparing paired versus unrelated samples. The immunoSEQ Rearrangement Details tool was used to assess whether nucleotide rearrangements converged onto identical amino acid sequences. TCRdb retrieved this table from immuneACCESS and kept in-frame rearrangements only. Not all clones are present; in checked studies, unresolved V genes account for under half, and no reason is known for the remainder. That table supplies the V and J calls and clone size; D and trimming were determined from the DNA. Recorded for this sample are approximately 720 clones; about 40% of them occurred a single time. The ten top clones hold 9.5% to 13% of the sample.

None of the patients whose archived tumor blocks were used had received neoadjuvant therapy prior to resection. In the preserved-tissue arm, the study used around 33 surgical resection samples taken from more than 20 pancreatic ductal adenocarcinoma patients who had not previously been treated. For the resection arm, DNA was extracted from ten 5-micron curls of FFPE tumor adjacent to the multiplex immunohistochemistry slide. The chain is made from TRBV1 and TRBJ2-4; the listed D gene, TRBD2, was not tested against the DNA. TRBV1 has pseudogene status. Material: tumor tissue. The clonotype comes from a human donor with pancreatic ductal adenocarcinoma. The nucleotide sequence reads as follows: TGCGCCAGCAGCCAAGAAGGCGGGCCGGGCCGGAACATTCAGTACTTC. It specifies CASSQEGGPGRNIQYF.